This entry lists 15 T cell receptor beta chains sequenced from one sample in a study of T-cell reconstitution after alpha-beta-depleted transplantation in children. A TCRbeta library incorporating unique molecular identifiers was prepared. TCRdb redid the calling of the PCR reads with MiXCR, one entry per CDR3 protein. The sample has about 440,000 distinct CDR3 sequences, over 40% seen once. This specimen consisted of PBMCs, obtained before TCRalphabeta/CD19-depleted stem cell transplant. The receptors stem from a girl aged 2 to 10 with aplastic anemia, due to receive a stem cell transplant.

The table lists this clonotype with many counts. The chain links TRBV29-1 to TRBJ2-3, with D possibly matching TRBD2 (7 bases). The CDR3 consists of 15 residues. Germline CDR1 SQVTM, CDR2 ANQGSEA. V was clipped by 7 bases and J by 4 bases, with 21 bases between them. The CDR3, as DNA: TGCAGCGCCCGGGGGGCGACTAGCAAGGCAGATACGCAGTATTTT. This encodes CSARGATSKADTQYF.

The gene calls are TRBV3-1 and TRBJ2-2; tentative D call: TRBD1 (6 bases). The CDR3 has 16 amino acids. Germline assignment: CDR1 LGHDT and CDR2 YNNKEL (reference sequence). The V end lost 6 bases, the J end lost 4 bases, and 18 bases lay between the germline ends. CDR3 DNA: TGTGCCAGCAGTTACACAGGGCTTTGGGTCACCGGGGAGCTGTTTTTT. Translating it yields CASSYTGLWVTGELFF.

This chain links TRBV20-1 with TRBJ2-1; 9 bases fit TRBD2. Germline CDR1 reads DFQATT; CDR2 reads SNEGSKA (reference sequence). Unmatched junction bases numbered 6, after V lost 1 base and J lost 8 bases. This CDR3 has 14 residues. CDR3 residues: CSARALAGIYEQFF. CDR3 DNA: TGCAGTGCTAGAGCTCTAGCGGGAATCTATGAGCAGTTCTTC.

V and J are TRBV5-6 and TRBJ2-1; no firm D call. The V gene lost 5 bases and the J gene lost 1 base, with 13 bases spanning the gap. The CDR3 contains 15 residues. CDR1 is SGHDT and CDR2 is YYEEEE in the germline V gene. CDR3 region: CASSWLARSYNEQFF. In DNA form, the CDR3 reads TGTGCCAGCAGTTGGTTAGCAAGATCCTACAATGAGCAGTTCTTC.

The gene calls are TRBV5-6 and TRBJ2-1, with 12 bases that match TRBD2. Germline trimming cut 4 bases from V and 8 bases from J; bases unmatched to any gene: 7. This CDR3 has 15 residues. Germline V gene sequence: CDR1 SGHDT, CDR2 YYEEEE. The CDR3 region is CASSLAGGPIDEQFF. CDR3 in DNA: TGTGCCAGCAGCCTAGCGGGAGGGCCGATAGATGAGCAGTTCTTC.

The rearrangement joins TRBV12-3 or TRBV12-4 to TRBJ1-5, with D perhaps TRBD1 (5 bases). The CDR3 has 15 amino acids. Trimming pared 6 bases from V and 7 bases from J, leaving 19 bases between. CDR3 amino acids: CASRGNGVKGQPQHF. DNA for the CDR3: TGTGCCAGCAGGGGGAACGGGGTTAAGGGGCAGCCCCAGCATTTT.

This clonotype was detected only a few times. CDR3 region: CASSPGTDHGYTF. DNA for the CDR3: TGCGCCAGCAGCCCGGGGACCGACCATGGCTACACCTTC. The V call is TRBV5-1, the J call TRBJ1-2, with D tentatively TRBD1 (5 bases). CDR3 length: 13 amino acids. Trimming pared 4 bases from V and 6 bases from J, leaving 13 bases between. Germline CDR1 reads SGHRS; CDR2 reads YFSETQ.

This clonotype was observed once. V usage is TRBV20-1 and J usage is TRBJ2-1, with 7 positions matching TRBD1. V was pared by 7 bases and J by 0 bases, with 6 bases of the junction left unmatched. CDR3 size: 14 residues. CDR1 is DFQATT, CDR2 SNEGSKA, per germline (reference sequence). The CDR3 DNA reads as TGCAGTGGGACAGGCGCTAGCTCCTACAATGAGCAGTTCTTC. Translation gives CSGTGASSYNEQFF.

This chain joins TRBV7-3 and TRBJ2-7, with 9 bases fitting TRBD1. Germline V gene data show CDR1 as SGHTA and CDR2 as FQGTGA. The CDR3 loop spans 16 amino acids. After removal of 2 bases from V and 0 bases from J, the junction contained 5 bases not matched to a gene. The CDR3 DNA sequence: TGTGCCAGCAGCTTAGGGACAGGGAGCGTCTCCTACGAGCAGTACTTC. The encoded protein is CASSLGTGSVSYEQYF.

J is TRBJ2-1 and V is TRBV15, with a tentative D call TRBD1 (6 bases). This CDR3 region has 15 residues. Germline CDR1 LNHNV, CDR2 YYDKDF (reference sequence). Deletions cut 5 bases from V and 4 bases from J, with 15 bases between. Written as DNA, the CDR3 is TGTGCCACCAGCCACCTCGAACAGGGTTACAATGAGCAGTTCTTC. It yields the protein CATSHLEQGYNEQFF. Variable domain in full (rest from reference TRBV15 and TRBJ2-1): DAMVIQNPRYQVTQFGKPVTLSCSQTLNHNVMYWYQQKSSQAPKLLFHYYDKDFNNEADTPDNFQSRRPNTSFCFLDIRSPGLGDTAMYLCATSHLEQGYNEQFFGPGTRLTVL.

The DNA for the CDR3 is TGTGCCAGCAGTTTCCGGACCGGGACTTCGGCCTCCCATGAGCAGTTCTTC. This codes for CASSFRTGTSASHEQFF. V and J are TRBV28 and TRBJ2-1; D possibly corresponds to TRBD2 (6 bases). Trimming pared 3 bases from V and 8 bases from J, leaving 23 bases between. Germline V CDR1 and CDR2: MDHEN, SYDVKM. The CDR3 totals 17 residues.

This clonotype was detected ten times or more. The chain uses TRBV28 and TRBJ2-7, with D perhaps matching TRBD1 or TRBD2 (5 bases each). Germline CDR1 MDHEN, CDR2 SYDVKM. V lost 4 bases and J 5 bases, leaving 15 bases between the germline ends. This CDR3 comprises 14 residues. The CDR3 region is CASSSGTVSDEQYF. CDR3 sequence (DNA): TGTGCCAGCAGTTCCGGGACGGTATCCGACGAGCAGTACTTC. Complete variable domain (other parts from reference TRBV28 and TRBJ2-7): DVKVTQSSRYLVKRTGEKVFLECVQDMDHENMFWYRQDPGLGLRLIYFSYDVKMKEKGDIPEGYSVSREKKERFSLILESASTNQTSMYLCASSSGTVSDEQYFGPGTRLTVT.

The V call is TRBV20-1, the J call TRBJ2-5; 7 bases are shared with TRBD2. J was trimmed by 1 base and V by 3 bases; bases with no gene match: 8. The CDR3 loop spans 15 amino acids. The V gene's germline CDR1 is DFQATT and CDR2 SNEGSKA (reference sequence). The DNA for the CDR3 is TGCAGTGCTAGGTGGCGGGAGTGGGGCCAAGAGACCCAGTACTTC. Translating it yields CSARWREWGQETQYF.

In nucleotides, the CDR3 is TGTGCCAGCGGCACAGGGGGCGAAAAACTGTTTTTT. Protein: CASGTGGEKLFF. The rearrangement joins TRBV6-5 to TRBJ1-4, with 9 bases fitting TRBD1. CDR1 and CDR2 from the germline V gene are MNHEY and SVGAGI. V trimming: 8 bases; J trimming: 8 bases; junction bases outside the gene matches: 3. CDR3 length: 12 amino acids.

The chain uses TRBV4-1 and TRBJ2-7; no firm D call. The ends were cut back, 4 bases at V and 0 bases at J, with 10 bases in the middle. This CDR3 spans 14 amino acids. The germline V gene encodes CDR1 MGHRA and CDR2 YSYEKL. In DNA form, the CDR3 reads TGCGCCAGCAGCCTTCAGGCCTACTCCTACGAGCAGTACTTC. Translation gives CASSLQAYSYEQYF.